The TCR beta chain described here comes from a study of neurological immune-mediated disorders. V gave up 3 bases and J gave up 2 bases, with 11 bases separating them. This CDR3 region has 14 residues. CDR1 and CDR2 (germline): SGHRS, YFSETQ. Many counts were recorded for this clonotype. Its cognate antigen is unknown. For the unsorted libraries, 2 million PBMCs stored at -80 C served as input. Overall study results and limits: Multiple sclerosis patients had less TCR clonal expansion than even healthy controls, unlike HTLV-1-associated myelopathy.

The method for making cDNA was 5'RACE, and it used 10-nucleotide random UMIs. In every sequencing run, more than 170 million TCR-beta sequences were generated from 15-18 subjects. A single record per CDR3 protein comes from TCRdb applying MiXCR to the 5' RACE reads. This table holds about 52,000 distinct CDR3 sequences, roughly 4% found once. The sequencing input was PBMCs. This clonotype originated in a man younger than 45 with multiple sclerosis. V usage is TRBV5-1 and J usage is TRBJ1-1; D remains unclear. The CDR3 nucleotides are TGCGCCAGCAGCTACGGGAAAGTCAACACTGAAGCTTTCTTT. Protein product: CASSYGKVNTEAFF.